The clone carrying this TCR beta chain was recorded a few times. It was with random hexamers that roughly 0.5 to 1 ug RNA was reverse transcribed. TCRdb ran MiXCR on the immunoSEQ multiplex PCR reads and lists one entry per CDR3 protein. The sample shows approximately 300,000 distinct CDR3 sequences, 89% of them seen only once. The CDR3 loop spans 12 amino acids. The germline V gene has CDR1 DFQATT and CDR2 SNEGSKA (reference sequence). Trimming cost V 0 bases and J 0 bases, with 3 bases left between them. The source of the sample is a study of CD8 T cells in Susac syndrome. V gene TRBV20-1 combines with J gene TRBJ2-7, with D uncertain. This receptor was taken from a human donor with multiple sclerosis. The sample consisted of CD8+ T cells from PBMCs. CDR3 DNA: TGCAGTGCTAGAGATGTCTCCTACGAGCAGTACTTC. It yields the protein CSARDVSYEQYF.